The clone carrying this T cell receptor beta chain occurred once. Its target is unknown. A multiplex PCR was run with 60 Vbeta primers and 13 Jbeta primers. Generated by immunoSEQ multiplex PCR, the TCRdb table keeps only in-frame clones and is missing some. Here the sample spans 150,000 or so clones, more than 70% being singletons. This CDR3 has 11 amino acids. V gave up 6 bases and J gave up 2 bases, with 4 bases separating them. Per germline, CDR1 DFQATT and CDR2 SNEGSKA (reference sequence). The data belong to a study of cytomegalovirus exposure and HLA in healthy donors. Though nominally healthy at sampling, donors likely had unrecorded immune exposures. Study-level results: A list of 150 or so TCR beta chains associated with cytomegalovirus was given. Three CMV-associated chains proved CMV antigen-specific in vitro. A highly shared variant cluster was judged a likely technical artifact.

This chain joins TRBV20-1 and TRBJ2-2, with D unclear. The sample consisted of PBMCs. The receptor was derived from a male donor in good health and CMV-seronegative. This chain's CDR3 is CSAKNTGELFF. The CDR3 coding sequence is TGCAGTGCCAAAAACACCGGGGAGCTGTTTTTT.